What follows are 30 T cell receptor beta chains derived from one specimen sequenced in a study of shared clonotypes between healthy human individuals. Produced via immunoSEQ multiplex PCR; TCRdb's table is partial and in-frame only. In the table there are approximately 650,000 clones, roughly 96% of which are singletons. Naive CD8 cells lacked CD45RO and underwent positive selection for CCR7, leaving out terminally differentiated effector memory CD45RA+ cells. Sequencing used naive CD8+ T cells sorted from blood. The receptor source for this set is a woman aged 25 to 39 in good health.

This chain connects TRBV27 to TRBJ1-2; tentatively, D is TRBD1 (5 bases). CDR1 and CDR2 (germline): MNHEY, SMNVEV (reference sequence). The CDR3 spans 17 residues. V was trimmed by 0 bases and J by 2 bases, leaving 16 bases between them. The CDR3 protein is CASSLSPKTGHNYGYTF. The CDR3 DNA follows: TGTGCCAGCAGTTTATCGCCCAAAACAGGACACAACTATGGCTACACCTTC.

This chain joins TRBV6-5 and TRBJ2-7, with a tentative D call TRBD2 (6 bases). Looked up from germline, CDR1 is MNHEY and CDR2 is SVGAGI. Deletions cut 2 bases from V and 7 bases from J, with 12 bases between. CDR3 length equals 13 residues. The CDR3: CASSYPGAGEQYF. The CDR3 nucleotides are TGTGCCAGCAGTTACCCGGGCGCGGGAGAGCAGTACTTC.

This chain links TRBV28 with TRBJ2-7, with 7 bases identical to TRBD1. V dropped 5 bases and J dropped 3; count of bases not matched to a gene: 7. Germline V gene lookup returns CDR1 MDHEN and CDR2 SYDVKM. This CDR3 is 14 amino acids long. CDR3 nucleotide sequence: TGTGCCAGCAGTCTCGGGACAGCCGTCTACGAGCAGTACTTC. Translating it yields CASSLGTAVYEQYF.

Details on this clone: Distinct nucleotide sequences in the sample also encode this CDR3. The chain has TRBV7-9 and TRBJ1-1; D is unresolved. The ends were cut back, 4 bases at V and 1 base at J, with 7 bases in the middle. Germline lookup yields CDR1 SEHNR and CDR2 FQNEAQ (reference sequence). This CDR3 region has 13 residues. The CDR3 sequence is CASSSTENTEAFF. The DNA of the CDR3 is TGTGCCAGCAGCTCGACGGAGAACACTGAAGCTTTCTTT.

V usage is TRBV7-9 and J usage is TRBJ2-7; 11 bases map to TRBD2. The CDR3 has 17 amino acids. V was pared by 4 bases and J by 6 bases, with 14 bases of the junction left unmatched. Germline loops: CDR1 SEHNR, CDR2 FQNEAQ (reference sequence). The CDR3 loop is CASSSAPETSGIREQYF. The CDR3 DNA sequence: TGTGCCAGCAGCTCAGCGCCCGAGACTAGCGGGATTCGCGAGCAGTACTTC.

The V and J genes are TRBV2 and TRBJ2-2; 7 bases fit TRBD1. The germline V gene has CDR1 SNHLY and CDR2 FYNNEI. The V segment lost 4 bases and the J segment 4 bases; nucleotides outside the gene matches: 6. The CDR3 is 15 residues long. In DNA form, the CDR3 reads TGTGCCAGCAGTGCGGACAGGTCGGTCACCGGGGAGCTGTTTTTT. This translates into CASSADRSVTGELFF.

The chain is built from TRBV9 and TRBJ2-7; D possibly uses TRBD1 or TRBD2 (6 bases each). CDR3 size: 15 residues. Per germline, CDR1 SGDLS and CDR2 YYNGEE. Trimming pared 3 bases from V and 4 bases from J, leaving 17 bases between. The CDR3 DNA follows: TGTGCCAGCAGCGCAGGGGACTCGGGGCTTTACGAGCAGTACTTC. This gives the protein CASSAGDSGLYEQYF.

J is TRBJ2-7 and V is TRBV4-1; tentatively, D is TRBD1 or TRBD2 (5 bases each). V lost 0 bases to trimming and J lost 0 bases, with 12 bases between them. This CDR3 has 16 amino acids. Germline V gives CDR1 MGHRA, CDR2 YSYEKL. The CDR3 nucleotides read TGCGCCAGCAGCCAAGAGGGACCCCCGAGCTCCTACGAGCAGTACTTC. As protein: CASSQEGPPSSYEQYF.

The chain carries TRBV27 and TRBJ1-1; no firm D call. V was cut by 2 bases and J by 0 bases, with 7 bases left in between. Per germline, CDR1 MNHEY and CDR2 SMNVEV (reference sequence). The CDR3 has 14 amino acids. The CDR3 nucleotides are TGTGCCAGCAGTTTAGACACTATGAACACTGAAGCTTTCTTT. The encoded protein is CASSLDTMNTEAFF.

V and J are TRBV19 and TRBJ1-5; no reliable D call. Trimming pared 0 bases from V and 0 bases from J, leaving 12 bases between. The CDR3 runs 17 residues. Germline CDR1 is LNHDA and CDR2 is SQIVND (reference sequence). CDR3 loop: CASSIDSGPPSNQPQHF. The CDR3, as DNA: TGTGCCAGTAGTATAGACTCAGGACCCCCTAGCAATCAGCCCCAGCATTTT.

The chain is built from TRBV2 and TRBJ2-2; 10 positions match TRBD1. In germline, CDR1 is SNHLY, CDR2 FYNNEI. This CDR3 spans 17 amino acids. J gave up 6 bases and V 6 bases, and 13 bases lay outside the gene matches. For the CDR3, the DNA is TGTGCCAGCAGGACGGAATTCGGGACAGGGGTACCCGGGGAGCTGTTTTTT. Amino acid sequence: CASRTEFGTGVPGELFF.

The V call is TRBV7-9, the J call TRBJ1-2; 10 nucleotides agree with TRBD1. The germline CDR1 and CDR2 sequences are SEHNR and FQNEAQ (reference sequence). This CDR3 comprises 15 residues. With 2 bases clipped from V and 13 bases from J, the junction kept 13 bases outside the gene matches. CDR3 nucleotide sequence: TGTGCCAGCAGCTTACACGGGACAGGGGTCCATGGGTTCACCTTC. It is translated as CASSLHGTGVHGFTF.

J is TRBJ2-3 and V is TRBV4-1, with D perhaps assigned TRBD1 or TRBD2 (6 bases each). Trimming cost V 8 bases and J 2 bases, with 20 bases left between them. Looked up from germline, CDR1 is MGHRA and CDR2 is YSYEKL. There are 16 residues in the CDR3. The CDR3: CASRPGDLLVTDTQYF. In nucleotides, the CDR3 is TGCGCCAGCCGCCCAGGGGACTTATTGGTCACAGATACGCAGTATTTT.

This chain uses TRBV28 with TRBJ2-1, with D possibly matching TRBD2 (6 bases). The ends were cut back, 5 bases at V and 8 bases at J, with 16 bases in the middle. This CDR3 has 14 amino acids. CDR1 and CDR2 (germline): MDHEN, SYDVKM. CDR3 sequence: CASSPPGRYHEQFF. Here the CDR3 DNA reads TGTGCCAGCAGTCCCCCGGGGAGGTACCATGAGCAGTTCTTC.

This clone has a single count. J is TRBJ2-5 and V is TRBV28; 10 bases fit TRBD1. The CDR3 sequence is 17 residues long. CDR1 MDHEN and CDR2 SYDVKM come from the germline V gene. V lost 5 bases, J lost 3 bases, and 12 bases stayed unmatched. CDR3 amino acids: CASSRGFGTGDEETQYF. Written as DNA, the CDR3 is TGTGCCAGCAGTCGTGGGTTCGGGACAGGGGACGAAGAGACCCAGTACTTC.

In this sample, this clone turned up a few times. The rearrangement joins TRBV5-1 to TRBJ1-2, with D perhaps matching TRBD1 (6 bases). This CDR3 comprises 14 residues. Looked up from germline, CDR1 is SGHRS and CDR2 is YFSETQ. The V end was cut by 4 bases, the J end by 4 bases, with 14 bases between. The CDR3 is CASSITGSGYGYTF. In DNA form, the CDR3 reads TGCGCCAGCAGCATAACAGGGAGTGGCTATGGCTACACCTTC.

The J gene is TRBJ2-7, the V gene TRBV6-5; 7 bases are shared with TRBD2. Germline trimming cut 7 bases from V and 4 bases from J; bases unmatched to any gene: 1. The V gene's germline CDR1 is MNHEY and CDR2 SVGAGI. This CDR3 region has 11 residues. The CDR3 DNA sequence: TGTGCCAGCACAGCGGGGTACGAGCAGTACTTC. It is translated as CASTAGYEQYF.

The chain couples TRBV27 to TRBJ1-2, with D possibly TRBD1 on 5 matching bases. Trimming pared 5 bases from V and 4 bases from J, leaving 11 bases between. The CDR3 is 13 residues long. Germline V CDR1 and CDR2: MNHEY, SMNVEV (reference sequence). The DNA for the CDR3 is TGTGCCAGCAGTCTCGGACATGCCTATGGCTACACCTTC. This codes for CASSLGHAYGYTF.

The J gene is TRBJ2-1, the V gene TRBV11-1, with 7 bases matching TRBD2. Per the germline V gene, CDR1 is SGHAT and CDR2 is FQDESV (reference sequence). J was trimmed by 7 bases and V by 2 bases; bases with no gene match: 11. The CDR3 sequence is 16 residues long. CDR3 DNA: TGTGCCAGCAGCTTATCCCGCGGGAGAATAGATAATGAGCAGTTCTTC. It is translated as CASSLSRGRIDNEQFF.

V gene TRBV5-6 combines with J gene TRBJ2-7; D is undetermined. V lost 0 bases and J 2 bases, leaving 9 bases between the germline ends. The CDR3 length is 14 residues. CDR1 and CDR2 (germline): SGHDT, YYEEEE. The CDR3 region has the DNA TGTGCCAGCAGCTTGGCCAATCGAGCCTACGAGCAGTACTTC. This sequence encodes CASSLANRAYEQYF.

The chain couples TRBV7-9 to TRBJ2-1; D possibly matches TRBD1 or TRBD2 (6 bases each). CDR1 and CDR2 from the germline V gene are SEHNR and FQNEAQ (reference sequence). Trimming left V 8 bases short and J 6 bases short, with 11 bases between. CDR3 length equals 12 residues. The DNA of the CDR3 is TGTGCCAGCCGGGGGCAACTCAATGAGCAGTTCTTC. Its protein is CASRGQLNEQFF.

The rearrangement links TRBV28 to TRBJ2-1, with D hard to call. CDR3 length: 11 residues. Per the germline V gene, CDR1 is MDHEN and CDR2 is SYDVKM. V shed 4 bases and J shed 9 bases, with 7 bases lying between them. The CDR3 DNA follows: TGTGCCAGCAGTTACCCGGGTGAGCAGTTCTTC. It specifies CASSYPGEQFF. Full variable domain (missing parts from reference TRBV28 and TRBJ2-1): DVKVTQSSRYLVKRTGEKVFLECVQDMDHENMFWYRQDPGLGLRLIYFSYDVKMKEKGDIPEGYSVSREKKERFSLILESASTNQTSMYLCASSYPGEQFFGPGTRLTVL.

The chain links TRBV27 to TRBJ2-7, with TRBD2 matching 16 bases. This CDR3 spans 16 amino acids. Germline lookup yields CDR1 MNHEY and CDR2 SMNVEV (reference sequence). V was pared by 6 bases and J by 5 bases, with 7 bases of the junction left unmatched. CDR3 in DNA: TGTGCCAGCAGCCCGGGACTAGCGGGAGGGCGAAACGAGCAGTACTTC. Protein: CASSPGLAGGRNEQYF.

J is TRBJ1-5 and V is TRBV14; the D is unclear. V lost 0 bases to trimming and J lost 6 bases, with 21 bases between them. Germline CDR1 reads SGHDN; CDR2 reads FVKESK. CDR3 length: 18 amino acids. CDR3 sequence reads: CASSQDNVEVPPSQPQHF. In nucleotides, the CDR3 is TGTGCCAGCAGCCAAGATAATGTAGAGGTTCCCCCTAGTCAGCCCCAGCATTTT.

The chain links TRBV27 to TRBJ2-7; TRBD2 matches at 11 bases. Germline lookup yields CDR1 MNHEY and CDR2 SMNVEV (reference sequence). The CDR3 is made up of 15 amino acids. With V trimmed by 5 bases and J by 7 bases, 10 bases remained unmatched. The chain's CDR3 is CASSPLAGGEGEQYF. The DNA of the CDR3 is TGTGCCAGCAGTCCGTTAGCGGGAGGGGAGGGGGAGCAGTACTTC.

V and J are TRBV6-1 and TRBJ2-7; D is unclear. Per germline, CDR1 MNHNS and CDR2 SASEGT. With 3 bases removed from V and 1 base from J, the gap between germline ends came to 19 bases. The CDR3 sequence is 17 residues long. The CDR3 nucleotides are TGTGCCAGCAGTGATCTGAGGTTTCAGGACGGATCCTACGAGCAGTACTTC. Protein product: CASSDLRFQDGSYEQYF.

The CDR3 region is CASSDPGQGVYEQYF. The DNA for the CDR3 is TGTGCCAGCAGTGACCCGGGACAGGGGGTCTACGAGCAGTACTTC. The chain is built from TRBV25-1 and TRBJ2-7; 11 bases map to TRBD1. V dropped 3 bases and J dropped 3; count of bases not matched to a gene: 4. The CDR3 loop spans 15 amino acids. Germline V gene lookup returns CDR1 MGHDK and CDR2 SYGVNS.

As for this clone: Other DNA sequences in this specimen translate into the identical CDR3. The chain joins TRBV4-1 to TRBJ2-7; D ambiguous. This CDR3 is 13 amino acids long. CDR1 and CDR2 from the germline V gene are MGHRA and YSYEKL. Trimming cost V 1 base and J 7 bases, with 11 bases left between them. Here the CDR3 DNA reads TGCGCCAGCAGCCAAGGGGCGTTCCAGGAGCAGTACTTC. Translating gives CASSQGAFQEQYF.

The table lists this clone with a count of one. This rearrangement joins TRBV27 to TRBJ2-7; D is possibly TRBD1 (6 bases). This CDR3 comprises 13 residues. Germline loops: CDR1 MNHEY, CDR2 SMNVEV (reference sequence). Trimming took off 8 bases at V and 2 bases at J, with 13 bases between the two ends. The CDR3 is CASQGHGTYEQYF. The DNA of the CDR3 is TGTGCCAGCCAGGGACACGGCACCTACGAGCAGTACTTC.

The rearrangement links TRBV25-1 to TRBJ2-5; no definite D call. The germline gives CDR1 MGHDK, CDR2 SYGVNS. The germline V and J ends were trimmed by 1 base and 2 bases, with 5 bases remaining between them. CDR3 length: 13 residues. The CDR3 sequence: CASSELSQETQYF. CDR3 DNA sequence: TGTGCCAGCAGTGAATTGAGTCAAGAGACCCAGTACTTC.